Following are 23 T cell receptor beta chains from one sample sequenced in a study of monozygotic twins with inflammatory bowel disease. For each CDR3 protein, TCRdb gives one entry from its re-call of the 5' RACE reads, without DNA. The sample's table shows about 160,000 distinct CDR3 sequences. Sequenced material: blood. All receptors come from a human donor with ulcerative colitis or Crohn's disease, or a healthy co-twin of an affected twin (not recorded which).

The V call is TRBV6-1, the J call TRBJ2-2; checking the TCRdb D call of TRBD2 is not possible without DNA. The CDR3 is made up of 16 amino acids. Germline CDR1 MNHNS, CDR2 SASEGT. The CDR3 sequence is CASLAAGGLRAGELFF.

This chain links TRBV20-1 with TRBJ2-3; the D call of TRBD1 rests on TCRdb alone, since no DNA is present to check it. The CDR3 is 12 residues long. Germline CDR1 DFQATT, CDR2 SNEGSKA (reference sequence). CDR3 region: CSARVAGDTQYF.

The chain recombines TRBV7-9 with TRBJ2-1; TCRdb gives TRBD2 as the D gene, but with no DNA this cannot be confirmed. Germline loops: CDR1 SEHNR, CDR2 FQNEAQ (reference sequence). CDR3 length: 16 amino acids. The CDR3 loop is CASSLVGYSVSNEQFF.

This chain links TRBV12-3 or TRBV12-4 with TRBJ1-1; absent DNA, TCRdb's TRBD1 call cannot be checked. CDR3 length: 14 residues. CDR3 region: CASAPGLANTEAFF.

This chain links TRBV5-8 with TRBJ2-3; the D gene TCRdb calls, TRBD1, cannot be checked with no DNA. Germline-derived CDR1 and CDR2 are SGHTS and YDEGEE. The length of the CDR3 is 17 residues. Here the CDR3 reads CASSLRSGQAFTDTQYF.

The chain carries TRBV5-1 and TRBJ2-1; TCRdb lists TRBD2, though no DNA is available to test this call. The germline V gene encodes CDR1 SGHRS and CDR2 YFSETQ. The CDR3 length is 15 residues. CDR3 in amino acids: CASSLASGTYNEQFF.

This chain uses TRBV5-6 with TRBJ2-1; the TRBD2 assignment by TCRdb is unverifiable without DNA. This CDR3 is built from 14 residues. Germline V lookup: CDR1 SGHDT, CDR2 YYEEEE. The CDR3 is CASSLVGTFHEQFF.

The genes are TRBV12-3 or TRBV12-4 and TRBJ1-5; the TRBD1 assignment by TCRdb is unverifiable without DNA. The CDR3 contains 15 residues. CDR3 protein: CASSPVSGVNQPQHF.

The chain uses TRBV11-2 and TRBJ2-5; no DNA is available, so the TRBD1 call from TCRdb remains unchecked. The CDR3 covers 16 residues. Germline V gene sequence: CDR1 SGHAT, CDR2 FQNNGV. CDR3 sequence: CASSLATGTGRETQYF.

The genes are TRBV5-1 and TRBJ2-1; TCRdb's assignment of TRBD1 cannot be checked, as there is no DNA. The CDR3 extends over 15 amino acids. Germline V gene data show CDR1 as SGHRS and CDR2 as YFSETQ. The chain's CDR3 is CASSIAGSGVDEQFF.

This chain connects TRBV6-1 to TRBJ1-1. The CDR3 sequence is 13 residues long. Germline V gene data show CDR1 as MNHNS and CDR2 as SASEGT. CDR3 protein: CASTQHLNTEAFF.

This sequence joins TRBV7-8 and TRBJ1-5. Germline CDR1 reads SGHVS; CDR2 reads FQNEAQ. The CDR3 runs to 14 residues. The CDR3 loop reads CASSLVGGDQPQHF. The full variable domain, rest sourced from reference TRBV7-8 and TRBJ1-5, is GAGVSQSPRYKVAKRGQDVALRCDPISGHVSLFWYQQALGQGPEFLTYFQNEAQLDKSGLPSDRFFAERPEGSVSTLKIQRTQQEDSAVYLCASSLVGGDQPQHFGDGTRLSIL.

This clonotype is medium-sized (0.01 to 0.1%) by frequency. The chain carries TRBV2 and TRBJ2-1; with no DNA, the TCRdb D assignment of TRBD2 cannot be verified. CDR3 size: 11 residues. The germline V gene has CDR1 SNHLY and CDR2 FYNNEI. The CDR3 is CASMAGTSVSF.

The chain couples TRBV19 to TRBJ1-1; the TRBD1 assignment by TCRdb is unverifiable without DNA. Germline V gene sequence: CDR1 LNHDA, CDR2 SQIVND (reference sequence). The CDR3 totals 14 residues. The CDR3 loop is CASSHGTGMSEAFF.

The gene calls are TRBV5-1 and TRBJ1-2; the D call from TCRdb, TRBD1, cannot be confirmed without DNA. The CDR3 contains 14 residues. Per the germline V gene, CDR1 is SGHRS and CDR2 is YFSETQ. CDR3 region: CASSSGQGGYGYTF.

The genes are TRBV4-2 and TRBJ1-3; TCRdb selects TRBD1, and the lack of DNA leaves this call unchecked. The CDR3 is 19 amino acids. Germline CDR1 LGHNA, CDR2 YNFKEQ. The CDR3 reads CASSQDRWQGENSGNTIYF.

J is TRBJ1-5 and V is TRBV27; the TCRdb D gene call, TRBD1, has no DNA to confirm it. Germline CDR1 is MNHEY and CDR2 is SMNVEV (reference sequence). The length of the CDR3 is 14 residues. CDR3 in amino acids: CASQGGTENQPQHF.

The chain joins TRBV30 to TRBJ1-6; without DNA, the TCRdb call of TRBD1 cannot be checked. CDR3 length: 11 residues. Germline-derived CDR1 and CDR2 are GTSNPN and SVGIG (reference sequence). CDR3 protein: CAWGPGSPLHF.

The chain links TRBV11-3 to TRBJ1-1. The CDR3 is 13 residues long. In germline, CDR1 is SGHNT, CDR2 YENEEA. CDR3: CASSLASGTEAFF. Complete variable domain (other parts from reference TRBV11-3 and TRBJ1-1): EAGVVQSPRYKIIEKKQPVAFWCNPISGHNTLYWYLQNLGQGPELLIRYENEEAVDDSQLPKDRFSAERLKGVDSTLKIQPAELGDSAVYLCASSLASGTEAFFGQGTRLTVV.

This chain joins TRBV5-1 and TRBJ2-2; TCRdb outputs TRBD1, but without DNA this stays unchecked. This CDR3 comprises 14 residues. Germline assignment: CDR1 SGHRS and CDR2 YFSETQ. CDR3: CASSSGQGDGELFF.

This chain's CDR3 is CASRGQGGTNTGELFF. This sequence joins TRBV2 and TRBJ2-2; TCRdb's assignment of TRBD1 cannot be checked, as there is no DNA. The germline CDR1 and CDR2 sequences are SNHLY and FYNNEI. The CDR3 totals 16 residues.

The chain recombines TRBV6-5 with TRBJ2-1. The germline gives CDR1 MNHEY, CDR2 SVGAGI. The CDR3 totals 13 residues. This chain's CDR3 is CASSYSTSYEQFF.

This rearrangement joins TRBV5-6 to TRBJ2-3; the TRBD1 assignment by TCRdb is unverifiable without DNA. Germline V gene lookup returns CDR1 SGHDT and CDR2 YYEEEE. This CDR3 contains 15 residues. The CDR3 region is CASSLGPTSTDTQYF.